The 23 T cell receptor beta chains presented below share a single source sample, sequenced in a study of CD4 and CD8 cells across lung adenocarcinoma regions. MiXCR, applied by TCRdb to the PCR reads, yields one record per CDR3 protein. The data contain about 12,000 distinct CDR3 sequences, 47% of them singletons. Sequenced sample: CD8+ T cells from the margin of a lung tumor. These receptor sequences come from a male donor with lung adenocarcinoma. The CD4 and CD8 labels of this study may be unreliable.

The chain is built from TRBV27 and TRBJ2-2, with D unresolved. V lost 3 bases, J lost 5 bases, and 16 bases lay in between. This CDR3 comprises 16 residues. Germline V gene lookup returns CDR1 MNHEY and CDR2 SMNVEV (reference sequence). CDR3 in DNA: TGTGCCAGCAGTTTCTTAGCTTCTCAAGGGACCGGGGAGCTGTTTTTT. Translation gives CASSFLASQGTGELFF.

This sequence joins TRBV10-2 and TRBJ2-7; possibly TRBD1 or TRBD2 for D (6 bases each). CDR3 length: 14 residues. Germline assignment: CDR1 WSHSY and CDR2 SAAADI. The V end was cut by 4 bases, the J end by 5 bases, with 15 bases between. CDR3 sequence (DNA): TGCGCCAGCAGTGCGACGGGGGCGACCGACGAGCAGTACTTC. Translation gives CASSATGATDEQYF.

By share, this clonotype ranks as medium-sized. The chain is built from TRBV10-3 and TRBJ1-4; D is undetermined. The CDR3 length is 14 residues. V was pared by 11 bases and J by 6 bases, with 19 bases between. Germline CDR1 and CDR2: ENHRY and SYGVKD. CDR3 in amino acids: CASAYEGRYEKLFF. The CDR3 region has the DNA TGTGCCTCAGCGTACGAGGGTAGATATGAAAAACTGTTTTTT.

J is TRBJ1-1 and V is TRBV27; TRBD1 might be the D (6 bases). The CDR3 extends over 16 amino acids. Germline-derived CDR1 and CDR2 are MNHEY and SMNVEV (reference sequence). The V end was cut by 6 bases, the J end by 2 bases, with 19 bases between. CDR3 DNA sequence: TGTGCCAGCAGGGGAGGGACAAGGGGAGTAAACACTGAAGCTTTCTTT. This encodes CASRGGTRGVNTEAFF.

A single count supports this clonotype. V gene TRBV10-3 combines with J gene TRBJ2-3, with D maybe TRBD2 (6 bases). Germline CDR1 ENHRY, CDR2 SYGVKD. The V end lost 4 bases, the J end lost 5 bases, and 28 bases lay between the germline ends. There are 19 residues in the CDR3. CDR3 loop: CAISGDAGTGASDRDTQYF. The CDR3 bases are TGTGCCATCAGTGGTGATGCGGGTACCGGGGCTAGCGACAGAGATACGCAGTATTTT.

V is TRBV30 and J is TRBJ1-2; D is ambiguous. The CDR3 length is 14 residues. Germline-derived CDR1 and CDR2 are GTSNPN and SVGIG (reference sequence). V dropped 4 bases and J dropped 4 bases, with 16 bases sitting between them. CDR3 DNA: TGTGCCTGGAACGCGGCAGCCTCTATCTATGGCTACACCTTC. It encodes CAWNAAASIYGYTF.

Ten or more counts support this clonotype. The CDR3 region is CASSQGASNQPQHF. The CDR3 DNA reads TGTGCCAGCAGTCAGGGGGCAAGCAATCAGCCCCAGCATTTT. The V and J genes are TRBV6-2 or TRBV6-3 and TRBJ1-5, with 8 positions matching TRBD1. Trimming at V came to 5 bases and at J to 1 base, leaving 1 base not matched to a gene. The CDR3 has 14 residues. Germline assignment: CDR1 MNHEY and CDR2 SVGEGT.

This clonotype was seen at least ten times. The genes are TRBV4-3 and TRBJ2-3; no reliable D call. This CDR3 is built from 15 residues. Germline V gene lookup returns CDR1 LGHNA and CDR2 YSLEER. The ends were cut back, 0 bases at V and 5 bases at J, with 12 bases in the middle. The CDR3 sequence is CASSQDGGVVDTQYF. CDR3 in DNA: TGCGCCAGCAGCCAAGATGGCGGAGTGGTAGATACGCAGTATTTT.

This clonotype was counted a few times. V gene TRBV6-2 or TRBV6-3 combines with J gene TRBJ2-1; TRBD2 might be the D (5 bases). The CDR3 consists of 11 residues. Germline CDR1 MNHEY, CDR2 SVGEGT. V was pared by 7 bases and J by 7 bases, with 8 bases between. CDR3 amino acids: CASKLVNEQFF. The DNA for the CDR3 is TGTGCCAGCAAACTAGTGAATGAGCAGTTCTTC.

This clonotype was recorded a few times. A read error is likely, as this CDR3 ends without the conserved phenylalanine or tryptophan. The DNA is omitted, as the CDR3 cannot be located on it reliably, and the CDR3 follows TCRdb's listing. The chain links TRBV18 to TRBJ2-5; the D call of TRBD2 is as the table states it, not checked on the DNA. The CDR3 is 11 residues long, counting both termini. The germline V gene has CDR1 KGHSH and CDR2 LQKENI. CDR3 region: CVFTRDGVSPC.

V gene TRBV6-1 combines with J gene TRBJ2-5; D is undetermined. The length of the CDR3 is 15 residues. CDR1 is MNHNS and CDR2 is SASEGT in the germline V gene. V was clipped by 4 bases and J by 5 bases, with 17 bases between them. DNA for the CDR3: TGTGCCAGCAGTGGAGCCTATACGTATGGGGAGACCCAGTACTTC. Protein product: CASSGAYTYGETQYF.

This sequence joins TRBV10-2 and TRBJ2-1; 8 bases are a match to TRBD2. Germline loops: CDR1 WSHSY, CDR2 SAAADI. The CDR3 spans 14 residues. The trim removed 8 bases at V and 6 bases at J, leaving 9 bases unmatched. As DNA, the CDR3 is TGCGCCAGCCGGACTAGCTATTCTATCAATGAGCAGTTCTTC. Protein: CASRTSYSINEQFF.

The gene calls are TRBV6-1 and TRBJ2-5; D might be TRBD2 (8 bases). The V and J ends lost 8 bases and 4 bases respectively, with 23 bases between them. Looked up from germline, CDR1 is MNHNS and CDR2 is SASEGT. The CDR3 totals 16 residues. The chain's CDR3 is CASVGLGGGDPETQYF. In DNA, the CDR3 is TGTGCCAGCGTGGGACTAGGGGGCGGTGACCCAGAGACCCAGTACTTC.

The rearrangement links TRBV10-2 to TRBJ2-5, with 11 bases identical to TRBD2. The J call may be incorrect, as the DNA end agrees better with TRBJ2-7. The CDR3 extends over 15 amino acids. Germline CDR1 WSHSY, CDR2 SAAADI. The CDR3 protein is CASRETSGTYYEQYF. DNA for the CDR3: TGCGCCAGCAGGGAGACTAGCGGGACTTACTACGAGCAGTACTTC.

This clonotype was recorded many times. This sequence joins TRBV11-3 and TRBJ2-1; 7 bases fit TRBD1. With the DNA end fitting TRBJ2-7 better, the J assignment may be wrong. Per germline, CDR1 SGHNT and CDR2 YENEEA. The CDR3 loop spans 16 amino acids. The CDR3 loop is CASSPQGQSSYNEQYF. The CDR3 DNA reads TGTGCCAGCAGCCCTCAGGGACAGAGCTCCTACAATGAGCAGTACTTC.

Comment on this clonotype: The DNA is omitted, as the CDR3 cannot be located on it reliably, and the CDR3 follows TCRdb's listing. CDR3 residues: CASAARVAGGTDTQYF. This sequence joins TRBV27 and TRBJ2-3; the D call in the table, TRBD2, was not verified against the DNA. Germline V gene sequence: CDR1 MNHEY, CDR2 SMNVEV (reference sequence). The CDR3 contains 16 residues when both ends are counted.

There are many counts of this clonotype. A much larger clone differs by one base, so this may be a read error. The chain joins TRBV6-5 to TRBJ2-1; possibly TRBD1 for D (5 bases). The CDR3 loop spans 16 amino acids. Germline CDR1 and CDR2: MNHEY and SVGAGI. V was trimmed by 2 bases and J by 10 bases, leaving 21 bases between them. The DNA for the CDR3 is TGTGCCAGCAGTTACGGCTCCCCGGACATTTCCTACGAGCAGTTCTTC. Protein product: CASSYGSPDISYEQFF.

The rearrangement uses TRBV6-1 and TRBJ1-1; D gene unclear. This CDR3 is 13 amino acids long. The germline V gene has CDR1 MNHNS and CDR2 SASEGT. Trimming shortened V by 2 bases and J by 1 base, and 5 bases separated the two germline ends. For the CDR3, the DNA is TGTGCCAGCAGTGAATCAGAGAACACTGAAGCTTTCTTT. It encodes CASSESENTEAFF.

This chain links TRBV6-2 or TRBV6-3 with TRBJ2-7, with 7 bases fitting TRBD1. The germline CDR1 and CDR2 sequences are MNHEY and SVGEGT. J gave up 0 bases and V 7 bases, and 12 bases lay outside the gene matches. The CDR3 extends over 16 amino acids. The CDR3 loop is CASTDSQGKLSYEQYF. CDR3 DNA sequence: TGTGCCAGCACCGATTCACAGGGGAAACTCTCCTACGAGCAGTACTTC.

This clonotype is a singleton in its sample. Compared with germline, one end of the junction differs, possibly owing to a read error. CDR3 residues: CAISAGPGGRDQDTQYF. The CDR3 DNA reads as TGTGCCATCAGTGCGGGTCCAGGGGGGCGTGACCAAGATACCCAGTACTTC. The rearrangement joins TRBV10-3 to TRBJ2-5; D is perhaps TRBD1 (7 bases). There are 17 residues in the CDR3. In germline, CDR1 is ENHRY, CDR2 SYGVKD.

This chain links TRBV6-1 with TRBJ2-2; 8 nucleotides align to TRBD2. This CDR3 is built from 17 residues. Trimming removed 5 bases from V and 5 bases from J; junction bases left unmatched: 13. Germline CDR1 reads MNHNS; CDR2 reads SASEGT. In DNA form, the CDR3 reads TGTGCCAGCAGTAAGAGCGGGAGCCTTTTTCTTACCGGGGAGCTGTTTTTT. This translates into CASSKSGSLFLTGELFF.

This sequence joins TRBV20-1 and TRBJ2-5; TRBD2 aligns across 11 bases. CDR1 and CDR2 from the germline V gene are DFQATT and SNEGSKA (reference sequence). Trimming at V came to 4 bases and at J to 6 bases, leaving 1 base not matched to a gene. The CDR3 is made up of 12 amino acids. Here the CDR3 reads CSATSGRQTQYF. DNA of the CDR3: TGCAGTGCTACTAGCGGGAGGCAGACCCAGTACTTC.

A remark on this clonotype: An end of the junction does not agree with germline; a read error may underlie this. CDR3 loop: CGGTGLGAKNMQYF. Written as DNA, the CDR3 is TGCGGCGGCACGGGGCTAGGAGCCAAAAACATGCAGTACTTC. The chain couples TRBV10-2 to TRBJ2-4; D is perhaps TRBD1 or TRBD2 (5 bases each). The CDR3 sequence is 14 residues long. Germline loops: CDR1 WSHSY, CDR2 SAAADI.